The 28 T cell receptor beta chains below all came from one sample that was sequenced in a study of blood T cell repertoires in COVID-19. Here immunoSEQ multiplex PCR was the method, and the copy in TCRdb shows in-frame clones only, minus some. In the table there are 170,000 or so clones, roughly 84% of which are singletons. The specimen sequenced was peripheral blood. The receptors shown here come from a man in his forties or fifties with active or convalescent COVID-19.

The genes are TRBV2 and TRBJ1-2, with a tentative D call TRBD1 (6 bases). Trimming stripped 6 bases from V and 4 bases from J, with 15 bases between. Germline V lookup: CDR1 SNHLY, CDR2 FYNNEI. The CDR3 sequence is 14 residues long. CDR3 DNA: TGTGCCAGCAGGCCTACAGGGAACGTCTATGGCTACACCTTC. Its protein product is CASRPTGNVYGYTF.

V usage is TRBV7-9 and J usage is TRBJ1-5; 7 nucleotides align to TRBD1. The CDR3 extends over 17 amino acids. After removal of 1 base from V and 0 bases from J, the junction contained 6 bases not matched to a gene. Germline loops: CDR1 SEHNR, CDR2 FQNEAQ (reference sequence). CDR3 sequence: CASSLGSGGYSNQPQHF. The CDR3, as DNA: TGTGCCAGCAGCTTAGGGTCAGGGGGATATAGCAATCAGCCCCAGCATTTT.

This chain uses TRBV25-1 with TRBJ1-1, with D possibly matching TRBD1 (6 bases). Germline V gene lookup returns CDR1 MGHDK and CDR2 SYGVNS. The CDR3 length is 17 residues. The germline V and J ends were trimmed by 1 base and 0 bases, with 15 bases remaining between them. The CDR3 loop is CASSESQGQFMNTEAFF. The CDR3 bases are TGTGCCAGCAGTGAATCGCAGGGGCAGTTCATGAACACTGAAGCTTTCTTT.

This clone was picked up one time. This sequence joins TRBV19 and TRBJ1-1; D perhaps matches TRBD1 (5 bases). The CDR3 is made up of 15 amino acids. Per the germline V gene, CDR1 is LNHDA and CDR2 is SQIVND (reference sequence). V dropped 4 bases and J dropped 3 bases, with 15 bases sitting between them. The CDR3 bases are TGTGCCAGTAGTAAACTGGGAGGGGCGGACACTGAAGCTTTCTTT. Protein sequence: CASSKLGGADTEAFF.

This chain links TRBV6-1 with TRBJ2-7, with D maybe TRBD1 (6 bases). Germline assignment: CDR1 MNHNS and CDR2 SASEGT. The CDR3 is made up of 15 amino acids. V shed 1 base and J shed 2 bases, with 12 bases lying between them. Written as DNA, the CDR3 is TGTGCCAGCAGTGAAGGTGGGACACTTACCTACGAGCAGTACTTC. Its protein is CASSEGGTLTYEQYF.

The chain recombines TRBV7-9 with TRBJ1-5; no clear D. V lost 1 base, J lost 0 bases, and 7 bases lay in between. This CDR3 is 15 amino acids long. CDR1 is SEHNR, CDR2 FQNEAQ, per germline (reference sequence). The CDR3 protein is CASSLDSGSNQPQHF. The CDR3 bases are TGTGCCAGCAGCTTAGACAGCGGTAGCAATCAGCCCCAGCATTTT. Full variable domain (rest looked up from reference TRBV7-9 and TRBJ1-5): DTGVSQNPRHKITKRGQNVTFRCDPISEHNRLYWYRQTLGQGPEFLTYFQNEAQLEKSRLLSDRFSAERPKGSFSTLEIQRTEQGDSAMYLCASSLDSGSNQPQHFGDGTRLSIL.

The chain is built from TRBV19 and TRBJ2-1; D possibly corresponds to TRBD1 (6 bases). Germline CDR1 reads LNHDA; CDR2 reads SQIVND (reference sequence). This CDR3 has 14 residues. Trimming removed 9 bases at V and 4 bases at J, with 16 bases between. CDR3 protein: CASHTGLAYNEQFF. CDR3 nucleotides: TGTGCCAGCCATACAGGGTTAGCATACAATGAGCAGTTCTTC.

This chain uses TRBV7-2 with TRBJ2-7, with D maybe TRBD2 (6 bases). From germline, CDR1 is SGHTA and CDR2 FQGNSA. The CDR3 runs 14 residues. V shed 5 bases and J shed 2 bases, with 13 bases lying between them. The CDR3 DNA reads TGTGCCAGCAGCACTCAGGGAGGTCCCTACGAGCAGTACTTC. It yields the protein CASSTQGGPYEQYF.

The chain recombines TRBV28 with TRBJ2-1; 13 bases agree with TRBD2. CDR1 and CDR2 (germline): MDHEN, SYDVKM. This CDR3 spans 15 amino acids. Trimming cost V 10 bases and J 6 bases; bases outside gene matches: 9. CDR3 sequence reads: CAITPGTSGVNEQFF. In DNA form, the CDR3 reads TGTGCCATCACTCCCGGGACTAGCGGGGTCAATGAGCAGTTCTTC.

The chain recombines TRBV27 with TRBJ2-1; 10 nucleotides line up with TRBD2. V dropped 3 bases and J dropped 2; count of bases not matched to a gene: 10. The CDR3 extends over 18 amino acids. Germline V gives CDR1 MNHEY, CDR2 SMNVEV (reference sequence). CDR3 amino acids: CASSFVAGGPNTYNEQFF. For the CDR3, the DNA is TGTGCCAGCAGTTTTGTAGCGGGAGGACCAAACACCTACAATGAGCAGTTCTTC.

In its sample, this clone was seen a few times. The chain is built from TRBV7-2 and TRBJ2-1; 12 positions match TRBD2. In germline, CDR1 is SGHTA, CDR2 FQGNSA. The junction had 12 bases not matched to a gene; V was cut back by 7 bases and J by 8 bases. This CDR3 comprises 16 residues. The DNA of the CDR3 is TGTGCCAGCACCCTAGCTGCTAGCGGGAGGGCCTATGAGCAGTTCTTC. Protein product: CASTLAASGRAYEQFF.

The V and J genes are TRBV4-2 and TRBJ1-2; D remains unclear. This CDR3 is 16 amino acids long. The germline V gene encodes CDR1 LGHNA and CDR2 YNFKEQ. The V end was cut by 0 bases, the J end by 1 base, with 12 bases between. CDR3 bases: TGTGCCAGCAGCCAAGAGTCAGTAAACCTTAACTATGGCTACACCTTC. Translating gives CASSQESVNLNYGYTF.

The chain combines TRBV7-9 with TRBJ1-2; no clear D. Germline assignment: CDR1 SEHNR and CDR2 FQNEAQ (reference sequence). Trimming pared 5 bases from V and 6 bases from J, leaving 16 bases between. The CDR3 extends over 14 amino acids. DNA for the CDR3: TGTGCCAGCAGCCCAGAAAGAGGATCTAATGGCTACACCTTC. Translated, it gives CASSPERGSNGYTF. Based on the CDR3 plus reference TRBV7-9 and TRBJ1-2, the full variable domain is DTGVSQNPRHKITKRGQNVTFRCDPISEHNRLYWYRQTLGQGPEFLTYFQNEAQLEKSRLLSDRFSAERPKGSFSTLEIQRTEQGDSAMYLCASSPERGSNGYTFGSGTRLTVV.

The gene calls are TRBV27 and TRBJ2-5, with 8 bases aligning to TRBD1. The CDR3 totals 12 residues. V shed 5 bases and J 9 bases; nucleotides not matched to a gene: 5. CDR1 MNHEY and CDR2 SMNVEV come from the germline V gene (reference sequence). The DNA for the CDR3 is TGTGCCAGCAGTGACAGGGGAAGGGCCCAGTACTTC. Protein product: CASSDRGRAQYF.

V gene TRBV5-1 combines with J gene TRBJ2-2; TRBD2 matches at 9 bases. Germline V CDR1 and CDR2: SGHRS, YFSETQ. The V and J ends lost 3 bases and 1 base, in that order; junction bases with no gene match: 4. This CDR3 region has 16 residues. CDR3 DNA sequence: TGCGCCAGCAGCTCCGAACTAGCGGGGAACACCGGGGAGCTGTTTTTT. It is translated as CASSSELAGNTGELFF.

This clone was counted only a few times. The chain uses TRBV7-2 and TRBJ2-5; possible D gene TRBD2, 6 bases. Per the germline V gene, CDR1 is SGHTA and CDR2 is FQGNSA. There are 15 residues in the CDR3. Trimming shortened V by 5 bases and J by 5 bases, and 18 bases separated the two germline ends. The CDR3: CASSPMGGNTETQYF. The CDR3 DNA reads as TGTGCCAGCAGCCCCATGGGGGGAAATACGGAGACCCAGTACTTC.

The rearrangement uses TRBV6-6 and TRBJ2-3; 8 bases align to TRBD1. The CDR3 length is 14 residues. In germline, CDR1 is MNHNY, CDR2 SVGAGI (reference sequence). V lost 4 bases to trimming and J lost 3 bases; unmatched junction nucleotides: 3. CDR3 nucleotides: TGTGCCAGCAGTTCCGGACAGGGAACAGATACGCAGTATTTT. It translates to CASSSGQGTDTQYF.

The genes are TRBV7-9 and TRBJ1-4; D is unclear. This CDR3 comprises 14 residues. Germline V lookup: CDR1 SEHNR, CDR2 FQNEAQ (reference sequence). V was clipped by 6 bases and J by 10 bases, with 18 bases between them. CDR3 sequence reads: CASSLESGQGKLFF. DNA for the CDR3: TGTGCCAGCAGTCTTGAGAGCGGGCAAGGAAAACTGTTTTTT.

The rearrangement joins TRBV5-4 to TRBJ2-7, with 8 nucleotides matching TRBD2. In germline, CDR1 is SGHNT, CDR2 YYREEE (reference sequence). The CDR3 has 16 amino acids. J was trimmed by 3 bases and V by 0 bases; bases with no gene match: 8. CDR3 residues: CASSLDLSGDHYEQYF. CDR3 sequence (DNA): TGTGCCAGCAGCTTGGACCTTAGCGGGGATCACTACGAGCAGTACTTC.

This chain uses TRBV7-3 with TRBJ1-1, with 8 bases that match TRBD1. The trim removed 5 bases at V and 8 bases at J, leaving 7 bases unmatched. Germline loops: CDR1 SGHTA, CDR2 FQGTGA. The CDR3 has 13 residues. The CDR3 protein is CASSLLDRDEAFF. CDR3 DNA sequence: TGTGCCAGCAGCCTTCTGGACAGGGACGAAGCTTTCTTT. The full variable domain, in which reference TRBV7-3 and TRBJ1-1 provide the parts outside the CDR3, is GAGVSQTPSNKVTEKGKYVELRCDPISGHTALYWYRQSLGQGPEFLIYFQGTGAADDSGLPNDRFFAVRPEGSVSTLKIQRTERGDSAVYLCASSLLDRDEAFFGQGTRLTVV.

The CDR3 loop is CASSGASGHTQYF. The CDR3 DNA is TGTGCCAGCAGTGGGGCTTCTGGGCACACGCAGTATTTT. The rearrangement links TRBV12-3 or TRBV12-4 to TRBJ2-3; D is possibly TRBD1 (5 bases). CDR3 length equals 13 residues. The V end was cut by 5 bases, the J end by 9 bases, with 15 bases between.

This chain links TRBV7-2 with TRBJ2-1, with 11 bases identical to TRBD2. The V gene end was trimmed by 5 bases and the J gene end by 7 bases; junction bases not matched to a gene: 4. Germline V lookup: CDR1 SGHTA, CDR2 FQGNSA. This CDR3 is 14 amino acids long. The CDR3 sequence is CASSRWTSGNEQFF. CDR3 coding DNA: TGTGCCAGCAGCAGGTGGACTAGCGGGAATGAGCAGTTCTTC.

The V call is TRBV6-1, the J call TRBJ1-2, with 10 positions matching TRBD1. From germline, CDR1 is MNHNS and CDR2 SASEGT. The ends lost 2 bases at V and 8 bases at J; junction bases unmatched: 8. The length of the CDR3 is 15 residues. The CDR3 loop is CASSEPGQGPGGYTF. The CDR3, as DNA: TGTGCCAGCAGTGAACCGGGACAGGGGCCCGGGGGCTACACCTTC.

The V gene is TRBV5-4, the J gene TRBJ2-3, with D uncertain. The length of the CDR3 is 14 residues. Trimming removed 5 bases at V and 6 bases at J, with 16 bases between. Germline assignment: CDR1 SGHNT and CDR2 YYREEE (reference sequence). CDR3 region: CASRTEQSGDTQYF. CDR3 sequence (DNA): TGTGCCAGCAGAACGGAGCAATCCGGCGATACGCAGTATTTT.

This clone occurred once. The chain is built from TRBV19 and TRBJ1-5; TRBD1 agrees at 8 bases. Trimming cost V 5 bases and J 2 bases; bases outside gene matches: 8. Germline CDR1 and CDR2: LNHDA and SQIVND (reference sequence). The CDR3 runs to 16 residues. DNA for the CDR3: TGTGCCAGTAGTCAAACAGGGGGACTGGGCAATCAGCCCCAGCATTTT. It codes for CASSQTGGLGNQPQHF. Full variable domain (rest looked up from reference TRBV19 and TRBJ1-5): DGGITQSPKYLFRKEGQNVTLSCEQNLNHDAMYWYRQDPGQGLRLIYYSQIVNDFQKGDIAEGYSVSREKKESFPLTVTSAQKNPTAFYLCASSQTGGLGNQPQHFGDGTRLSIL.

V is TRBV9 and J is TRBJ2-1; TRBD2 might be the D (5 bases). Germline loops: CDR1 SGDLS, CDR2 YYNGEE. The V end was cut by 4 bases, the J end by 2 bases, with 13 bases between. CDR3 length equals 15 residues. CDR3 in amino acids: CASSPLGRAYNEQFF. The CDR3, as DNA: TGTGCCAGCAGCCCGTTGGGGAGAGCCTACAATGAGCAGTTCTTC.

The V call is TRBV19, the J call TRBJ1-6; tentatively, D is TRBD1 (5 bases). The CDR3 loop spans 16 amino acids. CDR1 is LNHDA and CDR2 is SQIVND in the germline V gene (reference sequence). V was clipped by 6 bases and J by 6 bases, with 18 bases between them. The CDR3 protein is CASSQHSQVSNSPLHF. CDR3 coding DNA: TGTGCCAGTAGCCAACACTCACAGGTTTCTAATTCACCCCTCCACTTT.

V usage is TRBV19 and J usage is TRBJ2-2; the match to TRBD2 covers 9 bases. The germline gives CDR1 LNHDA, CDR2 SQIVND (reference sequence). The CDR3 runs 14 residues. V shed 7 bases, J shed 6 bases, and the junction held 6 bases outside the gene matches. The CDR3, as DNA: TGTGCCAGTACATTGGCGGGGGGGGCCGGGGAGCTGTTTTTT. Its protein product is CASTLAGGAGELFF.